This T cell receptor beta chain was obtained from a study of technical replicates of blood from several donors. This table comes from immunoSEQ multiplex PCR, and its TCRdb copy is limited to in-frame clones, with some not included. The sample records approximately 70,000 clones, around 97% being singletons. V shed 4 bases, J shed 4 bases, and the junction held 7 bases outside the gene matches. The CDR3 totals 15 residues. Germline lookup yields CDR1 SGHRS and CDR2 YFSETQ. Source material: T cells isolated from PBMCs. The chain couples TRBV5-1 to TRBJ1-5, with 8 nucleotides matching TRBD1. This clonotype was obtained from a human donor in good health. The CDR3, as DNA: TGCGCCAGCAGCCCAGGGACAGGTGCAAATCAGCCCCAGCATTTT. Translation gives CASSPGTGANQPQHF.